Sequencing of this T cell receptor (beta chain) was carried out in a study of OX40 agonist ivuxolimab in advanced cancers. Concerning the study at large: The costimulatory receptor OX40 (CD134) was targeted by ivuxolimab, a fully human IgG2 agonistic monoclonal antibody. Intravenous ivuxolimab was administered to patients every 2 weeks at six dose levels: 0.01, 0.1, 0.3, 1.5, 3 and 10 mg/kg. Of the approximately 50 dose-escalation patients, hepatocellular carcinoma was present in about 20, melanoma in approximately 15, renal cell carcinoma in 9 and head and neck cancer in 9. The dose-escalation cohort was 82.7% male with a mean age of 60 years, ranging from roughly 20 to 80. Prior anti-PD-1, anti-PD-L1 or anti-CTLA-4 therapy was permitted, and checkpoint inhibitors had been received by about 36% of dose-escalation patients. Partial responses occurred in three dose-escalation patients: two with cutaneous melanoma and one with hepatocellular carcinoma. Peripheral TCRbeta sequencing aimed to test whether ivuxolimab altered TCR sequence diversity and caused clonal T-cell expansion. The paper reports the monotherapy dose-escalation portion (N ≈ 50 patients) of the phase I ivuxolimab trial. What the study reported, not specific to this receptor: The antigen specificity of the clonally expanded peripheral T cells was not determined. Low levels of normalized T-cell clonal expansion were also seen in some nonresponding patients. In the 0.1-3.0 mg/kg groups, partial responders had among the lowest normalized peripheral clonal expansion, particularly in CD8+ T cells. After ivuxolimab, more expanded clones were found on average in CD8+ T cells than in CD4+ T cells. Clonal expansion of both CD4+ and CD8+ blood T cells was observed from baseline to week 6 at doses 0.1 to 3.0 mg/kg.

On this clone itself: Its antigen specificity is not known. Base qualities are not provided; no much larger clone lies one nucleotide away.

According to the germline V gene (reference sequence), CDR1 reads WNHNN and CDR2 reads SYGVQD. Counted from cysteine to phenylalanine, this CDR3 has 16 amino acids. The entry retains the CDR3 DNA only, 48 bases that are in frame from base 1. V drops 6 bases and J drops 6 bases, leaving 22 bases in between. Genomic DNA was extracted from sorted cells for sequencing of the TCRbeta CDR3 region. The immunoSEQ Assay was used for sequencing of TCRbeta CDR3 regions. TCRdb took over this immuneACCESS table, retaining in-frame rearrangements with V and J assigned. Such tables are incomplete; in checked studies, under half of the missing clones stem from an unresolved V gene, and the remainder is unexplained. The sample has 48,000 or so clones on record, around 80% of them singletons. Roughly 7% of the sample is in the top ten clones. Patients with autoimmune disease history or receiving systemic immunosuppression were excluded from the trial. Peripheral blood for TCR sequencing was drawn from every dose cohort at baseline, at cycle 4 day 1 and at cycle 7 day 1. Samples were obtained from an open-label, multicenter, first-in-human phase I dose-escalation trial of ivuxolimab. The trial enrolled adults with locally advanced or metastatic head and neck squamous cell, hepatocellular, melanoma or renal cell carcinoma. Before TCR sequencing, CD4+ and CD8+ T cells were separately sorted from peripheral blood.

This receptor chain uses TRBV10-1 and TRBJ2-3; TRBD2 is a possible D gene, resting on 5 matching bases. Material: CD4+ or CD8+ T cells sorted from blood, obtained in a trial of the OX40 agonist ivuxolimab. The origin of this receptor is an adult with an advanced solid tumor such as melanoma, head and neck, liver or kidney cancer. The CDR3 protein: CASSGDLHGDGDTQYF. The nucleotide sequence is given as TGCGCCAGCAGCGGGGATTTACACGGAGATGGGGATACGCAGTATTTT.